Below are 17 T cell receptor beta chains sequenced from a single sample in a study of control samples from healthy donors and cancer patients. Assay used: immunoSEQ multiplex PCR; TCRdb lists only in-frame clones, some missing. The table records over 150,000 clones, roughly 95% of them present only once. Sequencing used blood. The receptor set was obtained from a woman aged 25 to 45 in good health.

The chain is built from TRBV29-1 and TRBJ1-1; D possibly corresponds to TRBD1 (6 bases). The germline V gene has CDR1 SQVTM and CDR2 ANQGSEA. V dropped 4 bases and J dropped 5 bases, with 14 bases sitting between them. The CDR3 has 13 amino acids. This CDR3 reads CSVVRGVSTEAFF. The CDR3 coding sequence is TGCAGCGTTGTCAGGGGCGTTTCGACTGAAGCTTTCTTT. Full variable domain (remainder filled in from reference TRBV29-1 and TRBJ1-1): SAVISQKPSRDICQRGTSLTIQCQVDSQVTMMFWYRQQPGQSLTLIATANQGSEATYESGFVIDKFPISRPNLTFSTLTVSNMSPEDSSIYLCSVVRGVSTEAFFGQGTRLTVV.

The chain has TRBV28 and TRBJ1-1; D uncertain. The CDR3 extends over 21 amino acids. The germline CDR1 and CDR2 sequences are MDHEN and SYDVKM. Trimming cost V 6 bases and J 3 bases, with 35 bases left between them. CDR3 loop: CASRAPRDRLYGRRGYTEAFF. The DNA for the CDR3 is TGTGCCAGCAGGGCTCCCCGCGACCGCCTTTATGGCCGTCGAGGGTACACTGAAGCTTTCTTT.

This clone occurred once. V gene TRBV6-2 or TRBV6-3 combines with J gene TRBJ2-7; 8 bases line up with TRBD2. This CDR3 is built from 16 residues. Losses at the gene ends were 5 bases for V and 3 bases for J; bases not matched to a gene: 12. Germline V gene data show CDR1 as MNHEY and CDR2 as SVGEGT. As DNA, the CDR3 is TGTGCCAGCAGTCTCCCCGGTGGTAGCGGGATCTACGAGCAGTACTTC. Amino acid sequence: CASSLPGGSGIYEQYF.

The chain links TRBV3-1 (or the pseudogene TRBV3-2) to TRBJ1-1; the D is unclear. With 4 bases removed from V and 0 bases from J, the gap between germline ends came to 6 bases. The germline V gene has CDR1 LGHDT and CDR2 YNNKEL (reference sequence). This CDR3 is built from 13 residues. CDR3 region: CASSPWLNTEAFF. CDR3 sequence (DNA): TGTGCCAGCAGCCCCTGGTTGAACACTGAAGCTTTCTTT.

The CDR3 DNA follows: TGTGCCAGCAGTCAGAGCCGGACAGCTAATCAGCCCCAGCATTTT. Residues: CASSQSRTANQPQHF. The V call is TRBV2, the J call TRBJ1-5; tentatively, D is TRBD1 (6 bases). Germline loops: CDR1 SNHLY, CDR2 FYNNEI. The length of the CDR3 is 15 residues. The V end lost 5 bases, the J end lost 4 bases, and 15 bases lay between the germline ends.

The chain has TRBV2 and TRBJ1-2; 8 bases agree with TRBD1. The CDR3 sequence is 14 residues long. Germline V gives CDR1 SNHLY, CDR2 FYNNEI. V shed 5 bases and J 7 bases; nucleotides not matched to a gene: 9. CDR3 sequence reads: CASSPTQGAGGYTF. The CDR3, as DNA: TGTGCCAGCAGTCCTACCCAGGGGGCGGGTGGCTACACCTTC.

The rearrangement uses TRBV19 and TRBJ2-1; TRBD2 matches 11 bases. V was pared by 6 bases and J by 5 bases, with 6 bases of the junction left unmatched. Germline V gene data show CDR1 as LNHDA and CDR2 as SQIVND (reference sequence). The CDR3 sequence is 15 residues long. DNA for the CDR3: TGTGCCAGTAGCGTAGCGGGAGGGATGAACAATGAGCAGTTCTTC. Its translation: CASSVAGGMNNEQFF.

Here the CDR3 reads CATSDPPGEQYF. The DNA of the CDR3 is TGTGCCACCAGTGATCCACCCGGGGAGCAGTACTTC. This chain joins TRBV24-1 and TRBJ2-7; D is unclear. There are 12 residues in the CDR3. With 3 bases removed from V and 7 bases from J, the gap between germline ends came to 9 bases. Germline loops: CDR1 KGHDR, CDR2 SFDVKD.

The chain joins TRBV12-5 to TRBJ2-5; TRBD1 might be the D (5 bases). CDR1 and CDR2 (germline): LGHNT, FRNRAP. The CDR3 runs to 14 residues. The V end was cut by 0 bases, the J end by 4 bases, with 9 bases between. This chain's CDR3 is CASGLVPGPETQYF. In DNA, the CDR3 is TGTGCTAGTGGTTTGGTACCAGGGCCAGAGACCCAGTACTTC.

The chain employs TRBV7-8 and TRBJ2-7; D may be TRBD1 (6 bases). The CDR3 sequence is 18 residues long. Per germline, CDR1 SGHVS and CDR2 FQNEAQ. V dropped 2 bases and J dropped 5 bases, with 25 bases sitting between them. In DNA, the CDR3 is TGTGCCAGCAGCTTAAACCCCCGGGACAAGACGAGGATTGACGAGCAGTACTTC. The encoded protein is CASSLNPRDKTRIDEQYF.

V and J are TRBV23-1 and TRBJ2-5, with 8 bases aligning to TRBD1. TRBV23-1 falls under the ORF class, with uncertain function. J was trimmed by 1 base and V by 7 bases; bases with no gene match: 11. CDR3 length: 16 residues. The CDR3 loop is CASTTPTGDLQETQYF. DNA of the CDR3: TGCGCCAGCACCACGCCGACAGGGGACCTCCAAGAGACCCAGTACTTC.

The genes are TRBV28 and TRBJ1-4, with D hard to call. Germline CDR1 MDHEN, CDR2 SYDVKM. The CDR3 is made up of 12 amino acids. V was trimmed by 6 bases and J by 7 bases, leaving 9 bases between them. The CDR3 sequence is CASSLLREKLFF. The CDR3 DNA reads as TGTGCCAGCAGCCTCCTGCGTGAAAAACTGTTTTTT.

CDR3 nucleotides: TGTGCCAGCAGTATCTCCGGACAGTATAGCAATCAGCCCCAGCATTTT. Translation gives CASSISGQYSNQPQHF. The chain joins TRBV27 to TRBJ1-5, with D perhaps TRBD1 (6 bases). The CDR3 covers 16 residues. Germline lookup yields CDR1 MNHEY and CDR2 SMNVEV (reference sequence). Deletions cut 5 bases from V and 0 bases from J, with 14 bases between.

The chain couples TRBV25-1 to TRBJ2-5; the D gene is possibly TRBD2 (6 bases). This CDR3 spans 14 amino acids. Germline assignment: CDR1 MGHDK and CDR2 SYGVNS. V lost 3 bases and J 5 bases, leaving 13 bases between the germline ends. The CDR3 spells CASSDAGSGETQYF. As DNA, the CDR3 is TGTGCCAGCAGTGACGCAGGGAGCGGGGAGACCCAGTACTTC.

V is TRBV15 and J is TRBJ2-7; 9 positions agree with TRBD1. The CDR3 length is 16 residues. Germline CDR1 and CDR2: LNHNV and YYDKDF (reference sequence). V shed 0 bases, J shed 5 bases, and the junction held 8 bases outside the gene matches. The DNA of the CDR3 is TGTGCCACCAGCAGAGATCTTGGGACAGGGTTAAACGAGCAGTACTTC. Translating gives CATSRDLGTGLNEQYF.

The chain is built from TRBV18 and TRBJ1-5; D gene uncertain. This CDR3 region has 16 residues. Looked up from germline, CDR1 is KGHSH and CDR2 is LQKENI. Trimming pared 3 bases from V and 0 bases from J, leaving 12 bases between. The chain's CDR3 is CASSPSTPNSNQPQHF. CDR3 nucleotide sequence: TGTGCCAGCTCACCTTCCACCCCTAATAGCAATCAGCCCCAGCATTTT.

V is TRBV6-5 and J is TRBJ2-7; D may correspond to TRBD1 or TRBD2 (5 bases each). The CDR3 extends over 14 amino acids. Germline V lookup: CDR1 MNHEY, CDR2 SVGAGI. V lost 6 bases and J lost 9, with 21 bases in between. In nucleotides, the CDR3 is TGTGCCAGCAGCCAGCGAGGGGCAGGTGAGGTGCAGTACTTC. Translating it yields CASSQRGAGEVQYF.